This note documents a single T cell receptor beta chain sequence. The germline CDR1 and CDR2 sequences are SGHKS and YYEKEE (reference sequence). With 4 bases clipped from V and 3 bases from J, the junction kept 13 bases outside the gene matches. The CDR3 contains 17 residues. Random-hexamer reverse transcription was applied to roughly 0.5 to 1 ug RNA. One entry per CDR3 protein, called by TCRdb with MiXCR from the immunoSEQ multiplex PCR reads. The profile shows 100,000 to 150,000 distinct CDR3 sequences, around 95% of them singletons. The data belong to a study of CD8 T cells in Susac syndrome. The chain combines TRBV5-5 with TRBJ1-5; 7 positions agree with TRBD1. This TCR came from a human donor in good health. Sequencing used CD4+ T cells from PBMCs. The CDR3 DNA follows: TGTGCCAGCAGCCCGACGACAGGGACTTTCTACAATCAGCCCCAGCATTTT. Its protein product is CASSPTTGTFYNQPQHF.